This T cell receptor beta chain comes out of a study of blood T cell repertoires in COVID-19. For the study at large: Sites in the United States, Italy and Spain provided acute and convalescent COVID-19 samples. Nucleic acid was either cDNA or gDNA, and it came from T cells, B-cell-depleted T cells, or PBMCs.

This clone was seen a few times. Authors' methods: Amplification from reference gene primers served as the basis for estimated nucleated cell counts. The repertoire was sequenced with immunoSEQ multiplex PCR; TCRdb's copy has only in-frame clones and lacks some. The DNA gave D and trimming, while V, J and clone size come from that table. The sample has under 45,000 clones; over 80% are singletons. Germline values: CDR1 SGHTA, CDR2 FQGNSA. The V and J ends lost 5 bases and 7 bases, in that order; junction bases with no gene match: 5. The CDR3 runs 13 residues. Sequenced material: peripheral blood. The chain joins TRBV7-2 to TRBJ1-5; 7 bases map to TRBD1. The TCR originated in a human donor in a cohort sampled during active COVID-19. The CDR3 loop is CASSAQQGQPQHF. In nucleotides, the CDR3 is TGTGCCAGCAGCGCCCAACAGGGGCAGCCCCAGCATTTT.